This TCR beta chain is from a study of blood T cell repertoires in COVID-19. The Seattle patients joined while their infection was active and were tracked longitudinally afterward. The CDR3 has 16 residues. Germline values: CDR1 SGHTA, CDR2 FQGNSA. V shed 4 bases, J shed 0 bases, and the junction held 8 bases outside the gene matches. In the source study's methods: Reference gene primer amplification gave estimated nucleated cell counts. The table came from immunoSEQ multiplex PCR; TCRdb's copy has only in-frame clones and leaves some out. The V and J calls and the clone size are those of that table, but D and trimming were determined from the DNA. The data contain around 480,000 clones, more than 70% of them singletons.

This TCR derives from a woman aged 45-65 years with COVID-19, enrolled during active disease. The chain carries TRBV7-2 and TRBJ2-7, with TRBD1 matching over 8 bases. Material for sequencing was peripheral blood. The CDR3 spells CASSSWDRLSSYEQYF. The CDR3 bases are TGTGCCAGCAGCTCTTGGGACAGGTTGAGCTCCTACGAGCAGTACTTC.